The rows below give T cell receptor beta chains drawn from one sample of a study of blood T cell repertoires in COVID-19. Generated by immunoSEQ multiplex PCR, the TCRdb table keeps only in-frame clones and is missing some. The sample holds about 48,000 clones, around nine tenths seen once. The specimen was peripheral blood. These TCRs come from an elderly woman with acute or convalescent COVID-19. Each CDR3 is given with its conserved first and last residue. A D gene is named only where the DNA matches it firmly. The size entry is marked missing in some rows and otherwise reads once, few, many or a size class.

size	V	J	D	DNA	CDR3
-	TRBV3-1/TRBV3-2	TRBJ2-2	-	TGTGCCAGCAGCCAGAACAGAATCACCGGGGAGCTGTTTTTT	CASSQNRITGELFF
-	TRBV7-2	TRBJ1-1	-	TGTGCCAGCAGCTTAGCTGTGGGGGGAGGTACTGAAGCTTTCTTT	CASSLAVGGGTEAFF
-	TRBV3-1/TRBV3-2	TRBJ1-1	TRBD1	TGTGCCAGCAGCCAACGGGACAGGGGATCCACTGAAGCTTTCTTT	CASSQRDRGSTEAFF
-	TRBV27	TRBJ2-7	-	TGTGCCAGCAGTTTAAACGGGGTTGGGCCCTACGAGCAGTACTTC	CASSLNGVGPYEQYF
-	TRBV3-1/TRBV3-2	TRBJ2-5	TRBD2	TGTGCCAGCAGCCAAACGGGGGGACCTCAAGAGACCCAGTACTTC	CASSQTGGPQETQYF
-	TRBV5-4	TRBJ1-2	TRBD1	TGTGCCAGCAGCGCCGACAGGGGTGGCTATGGCTACACCTTC	CASSADRGGYGYTF
-	TRBV18	TRBJ2-5	-	TGTGCCAGCTCACCAGGGGGACTTCAAGAGACCCAGTACTTC	CASSPGGLQETQYF
-	TRBV3-1/TRBV3-2	TRBJ2-7	TRBD2	TGTGCCAGCAGCCAAGGACTAGCGGGGGGTCTCTACGAGCAGTACTTC	CASSQGLAGGLYEQYF
few	TRBV28	TRBJ1-2	-	TGTGCCAGCAGTTTGTTTGGAGGACCCCGTCACTACACCTTC	CASSLFGGPRHYTF
-	TRBV2	TRBJ1-4	-	TGTGCCAGCAAGGGGAGGCAGGGAGGGGAAAAACTGTTTTTT	CASKGRQGGEKLFF
-	TRBV19	TRBJ2-3	TRBD1	TGTGCCAGTAGTGTGACAGGGGCCACAGATACGCAGTATTTT	CASSVTGATDTQYF
-	TRBV19	TRBJ2-3	TRBD2	TGTGCCAGTAGTCCAAGGACTAGCGGAACCACAGATACGCAGTATTTT	CASSPRTSGTTDTQYF
-	TRBV11-2	TRBJ1-2	-	TGTGCCAGCAGCCCCCCGTACGGGATCGGCTACACCTTC	CASSPPYGIGYTF
-	TRBV5-5	TRBJ1-1	-	TGTGCCAGCAGCTTGACCGCGGGCGGGTATCGTGAAGCTTTCTTT	CASSLTAGGYREAFF